Each of the 10 T cell receptor beta chains below was sequenced from the same sample in a study of T cell responses to AZD1222 COVID-19 vaccine (dated by TCRdb to the early 2020s). The protocol used for the library was the immunoSEQ multiplex PCR assay. The table comes from immuneACCESS by way of TCRdb, which keeps in-frame sequences with V and J called. Part of the clones is missing from these tables; in studies checked, under half for an unresolved V gene and the rest for unknown reasons. The sample table records some 120,000 clones; approximately 85% of these occur just once. The biggest ten clones account for approximately 1.6% of the sample. This specimen's time point label, per the study, means: baseline before first vaccination. The sequencing here drew on peripheral blood, taken on day 0 of AZD1222 vaccination. These receptors all come from an adult in good health.

The chain combines TRBV6-6 with TRBJ2-7, with TRBD1 matching 8 bases. The CDR3 is 13 residues long. Unmatched junction bases numbered 7, after V lost 10 bases and J lost 2 bases. Germline assignment: CDR1 MNHNY and CDR2 SVGAGI (reference sequence). The DNA for the CDR3 is TGTGCCATTACAGGGGGTTCAACCTACGAGCAGTACTTC. Translated: CAITGGSTYEQYF.

This sequence joins TRBV27 and TRBJ2-2; D possibly matches TRBD1 or TRBD2 (7 bases each). This CDR3 comprises 15 residues. CDR1 and CDR2 from the germline V gene are MNHEY and SMNVEV (reference sequence). V lost 5 bases to trimming and J lost 6 bases, with 16 bases between them. CDR3 amino acids: CASSHKGRGPGELFF. CDR3 in DNA: TGTGCCAGCAGTCATAAAGGGAGGGGGCCCGGGGAGCTGTTTTTT.

The V and J genes are TRBV19 and TRBJ2-1; 12 nucleotides align to TRBD2. This CDR3 region has 14 residues. V shed 5 bases and J 9 bases; nucleotides not matched to a gene: 5. CDR1 is LNHDA, CDR2 SQIVND, per germline (reference sequence). Written as DNA, the CDR3 is TGTGCCAGTAGTTTACGGACTAGCGGGGTTGAGCAGTTCTTC. It specifies CASSLRTSGVEQFF.

This chain uses TRBV10-3 with TRBJ1-1; D is ambiguous. From germline, CDR1 is ENHRY and CDR2 SYGVKD. Between the trimmed V and J ends, which lost 4 bases and 1 base, there was a span of 10 bases. The CDR3 runs 14 residues. The CDR3 DNA is TGTGCCATCAGTGCGGCAGCCCAGAACACTGAAGCTTTCTTT. Its translation: CAISAAAQNTEAFF.

The CDR3: CASSRGDRDTEAFF. The CDR3 coding sequence is TGTGCCAGTAGTAGGGGTGACAGGGACACTGAAGCTTTCTTT. The chain employs TRBV19 and TRBJ1-1, with TRBD1 matching 7 bases. J gave up 3 bases and V 4 bases, and 5 bases lay outside the gene matches. Per the germline V gene, CDR1 is LNHDA and CDR2 is SQIVND (reference sequence). The CDR3 covers 14 residues. The entire variable domain, with the rest obtained from reference TRBV19 and TRBJ1-1, is as follows: DGGITQSPKYLFRKEGQNVTLSCEQNLNHDAMYWYRQDPGQGLRLIYYSQIVNDFQKGDIAEGYSVSREKKESFPLTVTSAQKNPTAFYLCASSRGDRDTEAFFGQGTRLTVV.

The V call is TRBV6-4, the J call TRBJ2-5, with 11 bases matching TRBD2. The germline V gene encodes CDR1 MRHNA and CDR2 SNTAGT. V trimming: 6 bases; J trimming: 2 bases; junction bases outside the gene matches: 5. The CDR3 consists of 15 residues. The CDR3 DNA is TGTGCCAGCAGGAAGGTAGCGGGGGGGCAAGAGACCCAGTACTTC. The encoded protein is CASRKVAGGQETQYF.

V and J are TRBV4-2 and TRBJ1-1; D unclear. Germline V gene sequence: CDR1 LGHNA, CDR2 YNFKEQ. The CDR3 consists of 16 residues. Trimming cost V 4 bases and J 2 bases, with 17 bases left between them. CDR3 DNA sequence: TGTGCCAGCAGCCCCTTCGGCAGGACGGACAACACTGAAGCTTTCTTT. This encodes CASSPFGRTDNTEAFF.

The genes are TRBV7-9 and TRBJ2-7, with 8 bases identical to TRBD1. After removal of 4 bases from V and 4 bases from J, the junction contained 12 bases not matched to a gene. Germline lookup yields CDR1 SEHNR and CDR2 FQNEAQ (reference sequence). This CDR3 spans 16 amino acids. The chain's CDR3 is CASSSSLGQGKYEQYF. CDR3 bases: TGTGCCAGCAGCTCCTCTCTCGGACAGGGAAAATACGAGCAGTACTTC.

V and J are TRBV3-1 (or the pseudogene TRBV3-2) and TRBJ2-5, with TRBD2 matching 11 bases. CDR3 length equals 18 residues. Germline trimming cut 4 bases from V and 1 base from J; bases unmatched to any gene: 11. The germline V gene has CDR1 LGHDT and CDR2 YNNKEL (reference sequence). CDR3 DNA: TGTGCCAGCAGCCCGCCTAGCGGGAGGTATCACTCCCAAGAGACCCAGTACTTC. The encoded protein is CASSPPSGRYHSQETQYF.

The rearrangement joins TRBV28 to TRBJ1-1, with D uncertain. The CDR3 totals 14 residues. The germline gives CDR1 MDHEN, CDR2 SYDVKM. The V and J ends lost 3 bases and 9 bases respectively, with 17 bases between them. The CDR3: CASSLRAADRKAFF. For the CDR3, the DNA is TGTGCCAGCAGTTTGAGGGCCGCGGATAGAAAAGCTTTCTTT. The full variable domain, in which reference TRBV28 and TRBJ1-1 provide the parts outside the CDR3, is DVKVTQSSRYLVKRTGEKVFLECVQDMDHENMFWYRQDPGLGLRLIYFSYDVKMKEKGDIPEGYSVSREKKERFSLILESASTNQTSMYLCASSLRAADRKAFFGQGTRLTVV.